The present TCR beta chain was sequenced within a study of OX40 agonist ivuxolimab in advanced cancers. As concerns this clone: Its antigen is undetermined.

The table came from immunoSEQ multiplex PCR; TCRdb's copy has only in-frame clones and leaves some out. The sample contains roughly 25,000 clones, over 60% of which appear only once. Whole-study findings and limits: Low normalized T-cell clonal expansion was additionally recorded for some nonresponders.

Trimming removed 6 bases from V and 1 base from J, with 12 bases in between. The CDR3 contains 14 residues. CDR1 and CDR2 from the germline V gene are MNHNY and SVGAGI (reference sequence). The material sequenced was CD4+ or CD8+ T cells sorted from blood, taken in a trial of the OX40 agonist ivuxolimab. The receptor was derived from an adult with an advanced solid tumor such as melanoma, head and neck, liver or kidney cancer. This chain links TRBV6-6 with TRBJ1-1, with D perhaps TRBD1 (5 bases). The CDR3 coding sequence is TGTGCCAGCAGCTTCTCCACAGGGAACACTGAAGCTTTCTTT. Translated: CASSFSTGNTEAFF.